Given below is one TCR beta chain in context. No antigen is known for it. CDR1 is SQVTM, CDR2 ANQGSEA, per germline. The CDR3 extends over 11 amino acids. V was trimmed by 4 bases and J by 6 bases, leaving 9 bases between them. This entry belongs to a study of early T cells in non-severe SARS-CoV-2 infection. Across the whole study: Sequencing input comprised bulk RNA from unsorted whole blood; chain pairing was not available.

Study results and caveats: VDJdb matching, biased toward anti-spike CD8 responses, missed private and CD4 specificities.

Molecules of cDNA were individually given unique molecular identifiers that were attached to them. MiXCR was run by TCRdb on the 5' RACE reads, yielding one entry per CDR3 protein. Counted here are nearly 60,000 distinct CDR3 sequences, about 13% occurring once; the ten biggest clones make up 9.5% to 10%. The genes are TRBV29-1 and TRBJ1-2; D not certain. This receptor was obtained from an adult who was a healthcare worker with PCR-confirmed SARS-CoV-2 infection or an uninfected control (not recorded which). The sequenced material came from whole blood. CDR3 in DNA: TGCAGCGTTGCAGTCGCTAATGGCTACACCTTC. Protein sequence: CSVAVANGYTF. Using reference TRBV29-1 and TRBJ1-2 for the parts outside the CDR3, the full variable domain is SAVISQKPSRDICQRGTSLTIQCQVDSQVTMMFWYRQQPGQSLTLIATANQGSEATYESGFVIDKFPISRPNLTFSTLTVSNMSPEDSSIYLCSVAVANGYTFGSGTRLTVV.